Presented here are 10 T cell receptor beta chains from one specimen sequenced in a study of T cell responses to AZD1222 COVID-19 vaccine. TCRdb's table, derived via immunoSEQ multiplex PCR, lists solely in-frame clones and lacks some. The sample carries 110,000 or so clones, about 82% recorded once. The sequencing used peripheral blood, collected on day 0 of AZD1222 vaccination. The origin of the receptors is an adult in good health.

V and J are TRBV18 and TRBJ1-4; no definite D call. The CDR3 runs 15 residues. The V gene's germline CDR1 is KGHSH and CDR2 LQKENI. V lost 5 bases to trimming and J lost 8 bases, with 18 bases between them. CDR3 nucleotides: TGTGCCAGCTCATCGGACGGCGATGCTGGGGAAAAACTGTTTTTT. This encodes CASSSDGDAGEKLFF.

The gene calls are TRBV4-3 and TRBJ1-5, with TRBD1 matching 8 bases. The CDR3 has 15 residues. Trimming removed 1 base from V and 5 bases from J; junction bases left unmatched: 4. Germline assignment: CDR1 LGHNA and CDR2 YSLEER. The CDR3 here is CASSQVNRGDQPQHF. The CDR3 DNA reads as TGCGCCAGCAGCCAAGTGAACAGGGGGGATCAGCCCCAGCATTTT.

This chain joins TRBV3-1 (or the pseudogene TRBV3-2) and TRBJ2-1; D unclear. The V end was cut by 4 bases, the J end by 5 bases, with 6 bases between. The CDR3 spans 12 residues. The V gene's germline CDR1 is LGHDT and CDR2 YNNKEL (reference sequence). CDR3 DNA sequence: TGTGCCAGCAGCCTTTCGGACAATGAGCAGTTCTTC. Translation gives CASSLSDNEQFF.

The V call is TRBV12-3 or TRBV12-4, the J call TRBJ1-1; a weak D match, TRBD1 (5 bases). This CDR3 contains 13 residues. V was shortened by 7 bases and J by 1 base, with 10 bases between the two germline ends. This CDR3 reads CASTDRGNTEAFF. The CDR3 DNA sequence: TGTGCCAGCACCGATAGGGGGAACACTGAAGCTTTCTTT.

Here the CDR3 reads CASSLWRDYTF. Written as DNA, the CDR3 is TGTGCCAGCAGCCTATGGAGGGACTACACCTTC. The chain couples TRBV7-2 to TRBJ1-2, with no clear D. Germline V gives CDR1 SGHTA, CDR2 FQGNSA. The CDR3 totals 11 residues. V was pared by 5 bases and J by 10 bases, with 11 bases between.

This rearrangement joins TRBV10-1 to TRBJ2-1; D is perhaps TRBD1 or TRBD2 (5 bases each). The CDR3 consists of 15 residues. Trimming took 6 bases from V and 7 from J, leaving 19 bases between them. In germline, CDR1 is WNHNN, CDR2 SYGVQD (reference sequence). CDR3 bases: TGCGCCAGCAGAGAATCTGGGACCGCTTTGAATGAGCAGTTCTTC. It codes for CASRESGTALNEQFF.

The V and J genes are TRBV24-1 and TRBJ1-3; TRBD1 might be the D (6 bases). V was trimmed by 1 base and J by 4 bases, leaving 16 bases between them. The CDR3 spans 17 residues. Germline CDR1 and CDR2: KGHDR and SFDVKD. The chain's CDR3 is CATSDLQGRLGGNTIYF. The CDR3 DNA reads TGTGCCACCAGTGATTTACAGGGACGTCTGGGGGGAAACACCATATATTTT.

The chain combines TRBV7-6 with TRBJ2-5; D uncertain. V lost 5 bases and J 5 bases, leaving 9 bases between the germline ends. Germline CDR1 is SGHVS and CDR2 is FNYEAQ. The CDR3 has 12 amino acids. The CDR3 loop is CASSRASETQYF. CDR3 nucleotide sequence: TGTGCCAGCAGCCGAGCGTCTGAGACCCAGTACTTC.

This clone was found once. The genes are TRBV6-1 and TRBJ1-5, with D possibly matching TRBD1 (6 bases). The germline CDR1 and CDR2 sequences are MNHNS and SASEGT. This CDR3 comprises 15 residues. The V and J ends lost 0 bases and 5 bases respectively, with 11 bases between them. CDR3 nucleotides: TGTGCCAGCAGTGAAGCGGGGGGGGCGCATCAGCCCCAGCATTTT. It is translated as CASSEAGGAHQPQHF.

This clone was recorded only once. The V gene is TRBV2, the J gene TRBJ2-1, with D uncertain. The CDR3 runs to 13 residues. V dropped 3 bases and J dropped 7 bases, with 10 bases sitting between them. Germline assignment: CDR1 SNHLY and CDR2 FYNNEI. This CDR3 is CASSDDGWNEQFF. The CDR3 DNA reads TGTGCCAGCAGTGATGACGGATGGAATGAGCAGTTCTTC. Drawing the rest from reference TRBV2 and TRBJ2-1, the complete variable domain is EPEVTQTPSHQVTQMGQEVILRCVPISNHLYFYWYRQILGQKVEFLVSFYNNEISEKSEIFDDQFSVERPDGSNFTLKIRSTKLEDSAMYFCASSDDGWNEQFFGPGTRLTVL.